A single sample gave rise to the 29 T cell receptor beta chains below, sequenced in a study of blood T cells in healthy people across ages (dated by TCRdb to about 2015). Preparation of the library involved 5' RACE. Sequencing relied on an Illumina HiSeq 2500. The second PCR ran for about 6 to 11 cycles and used a J-beta primer mix along with a sample-barcoded 5' primer. TCRdb reworked the public reads: Q25 trimming with fastp, MiXCR clone assembly, productive beta chains retained. Records with the same CDR3 protein are collapsed into one entry carrying the most frequent genes and DNA. This sample holds some 1.4 million distinct CDR3 sequences; roughly 40% were observed only once. The biggest ten clones account for 7% to 9.5% of the sample. The specimen was blood. The receptor set was obtained from a woman aged 18 to 35 in good health.

This clonotype was counted between two and nine times. A single base separates this from a much larger clone, so it may be a read error. This sequence joins TRBV3-1 and TRBJ1-1, with a weak D call TRBD1 (5 bases). The CDR3 consists of 11 residues. CDR1 and CDR2 (germline): LGHDT, YNNKEL (reference sequence). V lost 5 bases and J 6 bases, leaving 7 bases between the germline ends. CDR3 bases: TGTGCCAGCAGCGTGGGGGCTGAAGCTTTCTTT. Translation: CASSVGAEAFF.

The chain employs TRBV25-1 and TRBJ1-6; D is perhaps TRBD1 (6 bases). Germline assignment: CDR1 MGHDK and CDR2 SYGVNS. The ends were cut back, 1 base at V and 4 bases at J, with 8 bases in the middle. This CDR3 is 15 amino acids long. CDR3 sequence: CASSESGTYNSPLHF. CDR3 coding DNA: TGTGCCAGCAGTGAATCGGGGACATATAATTCACCCCTCCACTTT.

The J gene is TRBJ2-5, the V gene TRBV12-3 or TRBV12-4; 7 bases match TRBD1. The trim removed 7 bases at V and 11 bases at J, leaving 13 bases unmatched. The CDR3 covers 13 residues. The CDR3 DNA sequence: TGTGCCAGCAAGCGGCAGGGGGATGTGGGGCAGTACTTC. As protein: CASKRQGDVGQYF.

The chain combines TRBV6-1 with TRBJ2-4; TRBD1 is a possible D gene (6 bases). Germline V lookup: CDR1 MNHNS, CDR2 SASEGT. The CDR3 length is 16 residues. V was trimmed by 11 bases and J by 1 base, leaving 21 bases between them. The CDR3 DNA reads as TGTGCCTGTCGGCTGGGGGCGATTTCGGCCAAAAACATTCAGTACTTC. Translation gives CACRLGAISAKNIQYF.

This chain joins TRBV6-4 and TRBJ2-1; 12 nucleotides agree with TRBD2. With 9 bases clipped from V and 4 bases from J, the junction kept 7 bases outside the gene matches. Per the germline V gene, CDR1 is MRHNA and CDR2 is SNTAGT. There are 15 residues in the CDR3. This CDR3 reads CARGPSGRVYNEQFF. The CDR3 nucleotides read TGTGCCAGGGGGCCTAGCGGGAGGGTTTACAATGAGCAGTTCTTC.

About this clonotype: The junction shows a germline mismatch at one end, possibly a read error. The genes are TRBV27 and TRBJ2-1; D not resolved. Looked up from germline, CDR1 is MNHEY and CDR2 is SMNVEV (reference sequence). CDR3 length equals 14 residues. In DNA form, the CDR3 reads TGTGCCGGCAGTAACCGCCCCAGTGGCAATGAGCAGTTCTTC. Residues: CAGSNRPSGNEQFF.

Note on this clonotype: Being one base from a much bigger clone, this may be a read error. The gene calls are TRBV7-2 and TRBJ2-1; D may correspond to TRBD1 or TRBD2 (6 bases each). Germline CDR1 SGHTA, CDR2 FQGNSA. V gave up 7 bases and J gave up 12 bases, with 19 bases separating them. The CDR3 spans 13 residues. In DNA form, the CDR3 reads TGTGCCAGCACCCCTGTGAACAGGGACTTGCAGTTCTTC. Translation gives CASTPVNRDLQFF. The variable domain in full, with the rest retrieved from reference TRBV7-2 and TRBJ2-1, is GAGVSQSPSNKVTEKGKDVELRCDPISGHTALYWYRQSLGQGLEFLIYFQGNSAPDKSGLPSDRFSAERTGGSVSTLTIQRTQQEDSAVYLCASTPVNRDLQFFGPGTRLTVL.

In its sample, this clonotype was seen a few times. CDR3 protein: CSASGRAWADTQYF. The CDR3 DNA sequence: TGCAGTGCTAGCGGGAGGGCATGGGCGGATACGCAGTATTTT. The chain couples TRBV20-1 to TRBJ2-3, with 8 bases that match TRBD2. Germline assignment: CDR1 DFQATT and CDR2 SNEGSKA (reference sequence). This CDR3 is built from 14 residues. The ends lost 3 bases at V and 6 bases at J; junction bases unmatched: 8.

Only a few counts were recorded for this clonotype. This chain joins TRBV12-3 or TRBV12-4 and TRBJ2-7; weak D call: TRBD1 (6 bases). The CDR3 extends over 14 amino acids. Trimming stripped 0 bases from V and 3 bases from J, with 9 bases between. This CDR3 reads CASSLAQGYYEQYF. CDR3 nucleotides: TGTGCCAGCAGTTTAGCTCAGGGGTACTACGAGCAGTACTTC.

V is TRBV6-5 and J is TRBJ2-5; D remains ambiguous. Looked up from germline, CDR1 is MNHEY and CDR2 is SVGAGI. The ends were cut back, 11 bases at V and 2 bases at J, with 18 bases in the middle. This CDR3 comprises 14 residues. Written as DNA, the CDR3 is TGTGCCTGCAACTCTCCCGGGCGACAAGAGACCCAGTACTTC. Translating it yields CACNSPGRQETQYF.

The chain employs TRBV20-1 and TRBJ2-3; 10 nucleotides match TRBD2. The CDR3 contains 13 residues. V gave up 3 bases and J gave up 5 bases; unmatched junction bases: 2. The V gene's germline CDR1 is DFQATT and CDR2 SNEGSKA (reference sequence). The CDR3 region is CSASSSGRDTQYF. CDR3 nucleotides: TGCAGTGCTAGCTCTAGCGGGAGAGATACGCAGTATTTT.

The chain couples TRBV29-1 to TRBJ1-1; 7 bases align to TRBD1. V dropped 6 bases and J dropped 1; count of bases not matched to a gene: 2. This CDR3 is 12 amino acids long. The germline gives CDR1 SQVTM, CDR2 ANQGSEA. Here the CDR3 DNA reads TGCAGCGTGGGACAGTCGAACACTGAAGCTTTCTTT. It codes for CSVGQSNTEAFF.

In the case of this clonotype: The junction differs from germline at one of its ends, possibly a read error. The rearrangement links TRBV28 to TRBJ2-6, with no clear D. The CDR3 runs 12 residues. The germline CDR1 and CDR2 sequences are MDHEN and SYDVKM. CDR3 region: CASRVGVNVLTF. CDR3 in DNA: TGTGCCAGCAGAGTTGGGGTCAACGTCCTGACTTTC. The full variable domain, in which reference TRBV28 and TRBJ2-6 provide the parts outside the CDR3, is DVKVTQSSRYLVKRTGEKVFLECVQDMDHENMFWYRQDPGLGLRLIYFSYDVKMKEKGDIPEGYSVSREKKERFSLILESASTNQTSMYLCASRVGVNVLTFGAGSRLTVL.

This chain connects TRBV20-1 to TRBJ1-4; D is ambiguous. Germline-derived CDR1 and CDR2 are DFQATT and SNEGSKA (reference sequence). The CDR3 runs to 16 residues. Trimming stripped 6 bases from V and 0 bases from J, with 17 bases between. The CDR3 sequence is CSAQLTKHTTNEKLFF. CDR3 nucleotide sequence: TGCAGTGCCCAACTGACCAAACACACAACTAATGAAAAACTGTTTTTT.

J is TRBJ2-5 and V is TRBV29-1, with a tentative D call TRBD2 (7 bases). The germline V and J ends were trimmed by 7 bases and 5 bases, with 14 bases remaining between them. The CDR3 length is 12 residues. Germline V gene lookup returns CDR1 SQVTM and CDR2 ANQGSEA. The CDR3 reads CSAGGPRETQYF. CDR3 DNA sequence: TGCAGCGCCGGGGGGCCGAGGGAGACCCAGTACTTC.

The chain has TRBV21-1 and TRBJ2-5. TRBV21-1 is flagged as a pseudogene. This CDR3 region has 13 residues. The CDR3 is CASRAIPFNEQYF. In DNA, the CDR3 is TGTGCCAGCCGAGCGATACCTTTCAATGAGCAGTACTTC.

This clonotype was seen a few times. V is TRBV15 and J is TRBJ1-5; a weak D match, TRBD1 (5 bases). This CDR3 has 16 residues. V lost 0 bases to trimming and J lost 2 bases, with 11 bases between them. Germline V gene lookup returns CDR1 LNHNV and CDR2 YYDKDF (reference sequence). CDR3 residues: CATSRDKGFGNQPQHF. The CDR3 region has the DNA TGTGCCACCAGCAGAGATAAGGGGTTCGGCAATCAGCCCCAGCATTTT.

J is TRBJ2-4 and V is TRBV29-1, with 15 nucleotides matching TRBD2. Germline assignment: CDR1 SQVTM and CDR2 ANQGSEA. Trimming removed 3 bases from V and 15 bases from J; junction bases left unmatched: 12. The CDR3 spans 15 residues. CDR3 DNA sequence: TGCAGCGTTGACAGGACTAGCGGGGGGGCCTACGAGCGGTACTTC. Its protein is CSVDRTSGGAYERYF.

This clonotype was counted between two and nine times. The chain joins TRBV12-3 or TRBV12-4 to TRBJ1-2; a possible D gene is TRBD1 (6 bases). With 5 bases removed from V and 0 bases from J, the gap between germline ends came to 10 bases. This CDR3 region has 14 residues. CDR3 protein: CASSVGQSNYGYTF. DNA of the CDR3: TGTGCCAGCAGTGTAGGACAGTCTAACTATGGCTACACCTTC.

V usage is TRBV3-1 and J usage is TRBJ1-5; D not resolved. V shed 4 bases and J shed 4 bases, with 14 bases lying between them. The CDR3 covers 15 residues. From germline, CDR1 is LGHDT and CDR2 YNNKEL (reference sequence). This CDR3 is CASSLSGQPNQPQHF. CDR3 DNA sequence: TGTGCCAGCAGCCTAAGTGGGCAGCCTAATCAGCCCCAGCATTTT.

This clonotype was seen more than once but under ten times. This chain connects TRBV24-1 to TRBJ2-1, with a weak D call TRBD1 (6 bases). CDR3 length: 15 residues. Germline V gene data show CDR1 as KGHDR and CDR2 as SFDVKD. V shed 6 bases and J shed 3 bases, with 14 bases lying between them. The CDR3 is CATSPGTRGYNEQFF. CDR3 DNA sequence: TGTGCCACCAGTCCCGGGACAAGGGGCTACAATGAGCAGTTCTTC.

In this sample, this clonotype turned up a few times. The rearrangement uses TRBV29-1 and TRBJ2-1; 9 bases align to TRBD1. Losses at the gene ends were 8 bases for V and 4 bases for J; bases not matched to a gene: 9. Germline V lookup: CDR1 SQVTM, CDR2 ANQGSEA. This CDR3 region has 14 residues. For the CDR3, the DNA is TGCAGCCTCAGGGGGACAGGGATATACAATGAGCAGTTCTTC. Protein: CSLRGTGIYNEQFF.

This clonotype was observed a handful of times. The chain employs TRBV9 and TRBJ2-3; D is unclear. Trimming left V 0 bases short and J 0 bases short, with 11 bases between. There are 16 residues in the CDR3. The germline V gene has CDR1 SGDLS and CDR2 YYNGEE. CDR3 residues: CASSVAPATSTDTQYF. In DNA form, the CDR3 reads TGTGCCAGCAGCGTAGCCCCAGCGACTAGCACAGATACGCAGTATTTT.

The V and J genes are TRBV6-5 and TRBJ2-1; 12 bases fit TRBD2. V shed 8 bases, J shed 5 bases, and the junction held 10 bases outside the gene matches. Germline CDR1 and CDR2: MNHEY and SVGAGI. The length of the CDR3 is 16 residues. This chain's CDR3 is CASARTSGATNNEQFF. CDR3 sequence (DNA): TGTGCCAGCGCTCGGACTAGCGGGGCCACAAACAATGAGCAGTTCTTC.

The table lists this clonotype with a few counts. The chain employs TRBV5-5 and TRBJ2-3; D call uncertain. The germline CDR1 and CDR2 sequences are SGHKS and YYEKEE (reference sequence). Trimming took off 3 bases at V and 2 bases at J, with 7 bases between the two ends. The CDR3 consists of 13 residues. The CDR3 coding sequence is TGTGCCAGCAGCTCAAGTCTCACAGATACGCAGTATTTT. Translating gives CASSSSLTDTQYF.

V usage is TRBV12-3 or TRBV12-4 and J usage is TRBJ2-2; D possibly uses TRBD1 or TRBD2 (5 bases each). The CDR3 covers 14 residues. V was trimmed by 5 bases and J by 4 bases, leaving 11 bases between them. The CDR3 reads CASSGGPLTGELFF. In DNA, the CDR3 is TGTGCCAGCAGTGGGGGTCCCCTCACCGGGGAGCTGTTTTTT.

CDR3 sequence: CASSPESLNTEAFF. DNA of the CDR3: TGTGCCAGCAGCCCGGAGAGTTTGAACACTGAAGCTTTCTTT. The chain uses TRBV3-1 and TRBJ1-1; D not certain. Per the germline V gene, CDR1 is LGHDT and CDR2 is YNNKEL (reference sequence). CDR3 size: 14 residues. The ends were cut back, 4 bases at V and 0 bases at J, with 9 bases in the middle.

Comment on this clonotype: This may come from a read error, since a much larger clone is one base off. V is TRBV6-5 and J is TRBJ2-1, with 10 positions matching TRBD2. This CDR3 comprises 16 residues. Germline CDR1 and CDR2: MNHEY and SVGAGI. Written as DNA, the CDR3 is TGTGCCAGCAGTTCGAACCGACTAGCGGGTTCCAATGAGCGGTTCTTC. It translates to CASSSNRLAGSNERFF.

This clonotype has ten or more counts. V usage is TRBV10-3 and J usage is TRBJ1-4; the D gene is possibly TRBD1 (6 bases). The CDR3 spans 13 residues. Trimming cost V 8 bases and J 3 bases, with 10 bases left between them. The V gene's germline CDR1 is ENHRY and CDR2 SYGVKD. The CDR3 loop reads CAISGQPNEKLFF. The CDR3 DNA is TGTGCCATCTCCGGACAGCCTAATGAAAAACTGTTTTTT.